What follows is one T cell receptor (beta chain) and its context. The germline gene is not matched at one end of the junction; a read error may be the cause. This record comes from a study of blood T cells in healthy people across ages. They isolated at least 6 million PBMCs from each sample. The authors ran a second PCR of 7 to 11 cycles using a sample-barcoded 5' primer and a J-beta primer mix. From the 5' RACE reads, TCRdb called clonotypes with MiXCR, one entry per CDR3 protein. The sample contains 550,000 to 600,000 distinct CDR3 sequences, under 55% of which appear only once. The CDR3 length is 12 residues. In germline, CDR1 is MNHEY, CDR2 SMNVEV (reference sequence).

The gene calls are TRBV27 and TRBJ1-2, with no clear D. The sequence came from a man older than 75 in good health. Sequencing was performed on blood. The CDR3 DNA reads TGCGCCAGCTCCCCTTACGGGCATGGCTACACCTTC. It yields the protein CASSPYGHGYTF.